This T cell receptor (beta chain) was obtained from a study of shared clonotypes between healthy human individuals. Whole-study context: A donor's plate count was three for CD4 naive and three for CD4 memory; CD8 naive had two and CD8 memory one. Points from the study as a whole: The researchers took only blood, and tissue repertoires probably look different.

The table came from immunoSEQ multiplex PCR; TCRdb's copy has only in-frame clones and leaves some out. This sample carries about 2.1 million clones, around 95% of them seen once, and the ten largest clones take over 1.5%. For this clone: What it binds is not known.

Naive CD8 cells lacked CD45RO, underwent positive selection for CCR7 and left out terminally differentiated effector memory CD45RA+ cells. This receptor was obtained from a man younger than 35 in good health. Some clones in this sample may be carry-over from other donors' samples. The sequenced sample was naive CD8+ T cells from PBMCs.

Here the CDR3 DNA reads TGTGCCAGCAGTCTTCTAAGGGGGCGCGGGAATGAGCAGTTCTTC. Protein sequence: CASSLLRGRGNEQFF. The gene calls are TRBV28 and TRBJ2-1, with 7 bases lining up with TRBD1. The CDR3 length is 15 residues. The V and J ends lost 5 bases and 7 bases, in that order; junction bases with no gene match: 11. The V gene's germline CDR1 is MDHEN and CDR2 SYDVKM.